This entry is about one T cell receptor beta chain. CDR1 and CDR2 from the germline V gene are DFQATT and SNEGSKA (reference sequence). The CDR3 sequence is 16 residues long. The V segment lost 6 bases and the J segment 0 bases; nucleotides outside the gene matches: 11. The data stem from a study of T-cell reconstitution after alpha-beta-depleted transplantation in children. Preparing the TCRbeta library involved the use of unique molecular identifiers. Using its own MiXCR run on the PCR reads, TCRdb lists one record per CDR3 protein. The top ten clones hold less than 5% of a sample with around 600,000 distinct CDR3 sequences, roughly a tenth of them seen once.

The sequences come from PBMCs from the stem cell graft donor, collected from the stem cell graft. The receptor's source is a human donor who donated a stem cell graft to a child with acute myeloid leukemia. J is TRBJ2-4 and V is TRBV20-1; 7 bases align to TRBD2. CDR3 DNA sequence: TGCAGTGCCGGGGGGAGGAGCGGACTAGCCAAAAACATTCAGTACTTC. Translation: CSAGGRSGLAKNIQYF.